The clone carrying this T cell receptor (beta chain) was counted ten times or more. Its specificity is not known. The V gene's germline CDR1 is SNHLY and CDR2 FYNNEI. Between the trimmed V and J ends, which lost 4 bases and 0 bases, there was a span of 4 bases. This CDR3 is 13 amino acids long. An absence of ophthalmopathy progression within 18 months meant stable Graves' hyperthyroidism. The entry originates in a study of T cells in Graves' hyperthyroidism and ophthalmopathy. Study-wide points: Most thyroid clonotypes expanded above 0.001 were also detected in blood. The model identified upcoming ophthalmopathy a median 6.5 months ahead of onset.

The investigators amplified TCR beta CDR3 regions from RNA transcripts. Using the HTBI primer set, a first-round RT-PCR was run on the TCR CDR3. TCRdb re-derived calls from the multiplex PCR reads in MiXCR, one entry per CDR3 protein. Of 560,000 or so distinct CDR3 sequences in the sample, around 45% are singletons; the top ten hold roughly 8.2%. Sample: peripheral blood or thyroid tissue (not recorded which). This chain links TRBV2 with TRBJ1-3; no clear D. The sequence came from a woman under 30 with Graves' hyperthyroidism. CDR3 sequence reads: CASSVTSGNTIYF. Written as DNA, the CDR3 is TGTGCCAGCAGTGTCACCTCTGGAAACACCATATATTTT.